The clone carrying this T cell receptor (beta chain) was detected ten times or more. These data are taken from a study of molecular identifiers for immune sequencing clone quantification. TCRdb called the PCR reads again in MiXCR, with one record for every CDR3 protein. The sample consists of approximately 37,000 distinct CDR3 sequences, roughly 19% of them appearing once. The CDR3 spans 12 residues. Trimming stripped 7 bases from V and 1 base from J, with 7 bases between. Germline lookup yields CDR1 MNHEY and CDR2 SMNVEV (reference sequence). The sequencing input was naive CD8+ T cells from blood, with Jurkat cell RNA spiked in. As for subset: FACS-sorted CD8+CD4-CCR7+CD45RA+ naive T cells. The TCR comes from a human donor in good health. Some libraries in this study had Jurkat cell RNA spiked in. The chain uses TRBV27 and TRBJ1-1; possibly TRBD1 for D (6 bases). CDR3 sequence (DNA): TGTGCCAGCAAGACAGGGAACACTGAAGCTTTCTTT. Residues: CASKTGNTEAFF.